One sample yielded the 22 T cell receptor beta chains listed below, sequenced in a study of blood T cell repertoires in COVID-19. TCRdb's table, derived via immunoSEQ multiplex PCR, lists solely in-frame clones and lacks some. This repertoire shows more than 35,000 clones, about 90% found once; its top ten account for about 19%. Sequencing was carried out using peripheral blood. All receptors come from a man between 60 and 70 years old with acute or convalescent COVID-19.

The chain recombines TRBV5-1 with TRBJ1-4; 7 positions match TRBD1. Trimming at V came to 4 bases and at J to 6 bases, leaving 9 bases not matched to a gene. This CDR3 contains 15 residues. The germline gives CDR1 SGHRS, CDR2 YFSETQ. The chain's CDR3 is CASSPGGTQHEKLFF. For the CDR3, the DNA is TGCGCCAGCAGCCCAGGGGGTACACAGCATGAAAAACTGTTTTTT.

This clone was detected only a few times. The chain has TRBV28 and TRBJ1-2; TRBD1 matches at 10 bases. CDR1 MDHEN and CDR2 SYDVKM come from the germline V gene. This CDR3 region has 16 residues. The V segment lost 2 bases and the J segment 8 bases; nucleotides outside the gene matches: 11. CDR3 residues: CASSLDPDRGLGGYTF. The CDR3 coding sequence is TGTGCCAGCAGTTTAGACCCCGACAGGGGGCTGGGAGGCTACACCTTC.

The V gene is TRBV19, the J gene TRBJ2-7, with TRBD2 matching over 9 bases. The CDR3 consists of 15 residues. V gave up 2 bases and J gave up 5 bases; unmatched junction bases: 7. The V gene's germline CDR1 is LNHDA and CDR2 SQIVND (reference sequence). CDR3 amino acids: CASSIFSGSSNEQYF. As DNA, the CDR3 is TGTGCCAGTAGTATATTTAGCGGGAGCAGCAACGAGCAGTACTTC.

V gene TRBV6-2 or TRBV6-3 combines with J gene TRBJ2-3; TRBD2 agrees at 12 bases. Germline trimming cut 5 bases from V and 5 bases from J; bases unmatched to any gene: 5. There are 15 residues in the CDR3. Germline lookup yields CDR1 MNHEY and CDR2 SVGEGT. The CDR3 protein is CASSLLAGGVDTQYF. As DNA, the CDR3 is TGTGCCAGCAGTCTACTAGCGGGAGGTGTAGATACGCAGTATTTT.

J is TRBJ1-2 and V is TRBV12-3 or TRBV12-4, with D unresolved. The CDR3 has 13 amino acids. V was clipped by 7 bases and J by 4 bases, with 13 bases between them. CDR3 in amino acids: CASTPQSFYGYTF. CDR3 in DNA: TGTGCCAGCACCCCACAGTCCTTCTATGGCTACACCTTC.

Here the CDR3 reads CASREAGGADTQYF. The CDR3 coding sequence is TGCGCCAGCAGGGAAGCGGGAGGGGCAGATACGCAGTATTTT. J is TRBJ2-3 and V is TRBV5-1; 10 positions match TRBD2. Germline loops: CDR1 SGHRS, CDR2 YFSETQ. The V segment lost 5 bases and the J segment 4 bases; nucleotides outside the gene matches: 4. The CDR3 runs to 14 residues. Looking up the rest from reference TRBV5-1 and TRBJ2-3 gives the full variable domain: KAGVTQTPRYLIKTRGQQVTLSCSPISGHRSVSWYQQTPGQGLQFLFEYFSETQRNKGNFPGRFSGRQFSNSRSEMNVSTLELGDSALYLCASREAGGADTQYFGPGTRLTVL.

V usage is TRBV6-4 and J usage is TRBJ2-3; D uncertain. CDR3 length: 12 residues. Trimming left V 2 bases short and J 3 bases short, with 3 bases between. Germline CDR1 and CDR2: MRHNA and SNTAGT. As DNA, the CDR3 is TGTGCCAGCAGTGACACTACAGATACGCAGTATTTT. It encodes CASSDTTDTQYF.

This chain links TRBV11-2 with TRBJ2-1, with D unclear. This CDR3 spans 15 amino acids. From germline, CDR1 is SGHAT and CDR2 FQNNGV. Trimming removed 0 bases from V and 0 bases from J, with 6 bases in between. The CDR3 here is CASSLESSSYNEQFF. For the CDR3, the DNA is TGTGCCAGCAGCTTAGAATCCAGCTCCTACAATGAGCAGTTCTTC.

Only one count was recorded for this clone. The chain uses TRBV5-1 and TRBJ2-3; TRBD2 might be the D (6 bases). Germline V CDR1 and CDR2: SGHRS, YFSETQ. This CDR3 spans 15 amino acids. The V end was cut by 4 bases, the J end by 5 bases, with 17 bases between. CDR3 DNA sequence: TGCGCCAGCAGCAACGGTGTGGGAGGTATAGATACGCAGTATTTT. Amino acids: CASSNGVGGIDTQYF.

The chain carries TRBV4-2 and TRBJ2-7, with 8 bases lining up with TRBD2. The CDR3 length is 15 residues. Germline CDR1 is LGHNA and CDR2 is YNFKEQ. Trimming removed 2 bases from V and 4 bases from J; junction bases left unmatched: 7. CDR3 protein: CASSQNPAGAYEQYF. CDR3 DNA: TGTGCCAGCAGCCAAAACCCAGCGGGAGCTTACGAGCAGTACTTC.

J is TRBJ2-1 and V is TRBV5-1; 10 nucleotides align to TRBD2. CDR3 length equals 14 residues. With 4 bases clipped from V and 4 bases from J, the junction kept 2 bases outside the gene matches. CDR1 and CDR2 from the germline V gene are SGHRS and YFSETQ. This CDR3 is CASSTSGMYNEQFF. In nucleotides, the CDR3 is TGCGCCAGCAGCACTAGCGGGATGTACAATGAGCAGTTCTTC.

The chain joins TRBV6-5 to TRBJ2-7; 8 bases agree with TRBD2. The length of the CDR3 is 14 residues. Per the germline V gene, CDR1 is MNHEY and CDR2 is SVGAGI. J gave up 0 bases and V 8 bases, and 6 bases lay outside the gene matches. CDR3 region: CASHSGGASYEQYV. CDR3 nucleotide sequence: TGTGCCAGCCACAGCGGGGGAGCCTCCTACGAGCAGTACGTC.

The chain is built from TRBV11-2 and TRBJ2-1; TRBD2 agrees at 14 bases. J gave up 7 bases and V 6 bases, and 2 bases lay outside the gene matches. CDR3 length equals 14 residues. CDR1 SGHAT and CDR2 FQNNGV come from the germline V gene. CDR3 in DNA: TGTGCCAGCAGGGGGACTAGCGGGGGTAATGAGCAGTTCTTC. Translated, it gives CASRGTSGGNEQFF.

The chain joins TRBV5-8 to TRBJ1-5, with D possibly TRBD1 on 6 matching bases. The germline V gene encodes CDR1 SGHTS and CDR2 YDEGEE. The ends were cut back, 2 bases at V and 6 bases at J, with 18 bases in the middle. The length of the CDR3 is 16 residues. The CDR3 nucleotides read TGTGCCAGCAGCTTTAGGACAGCCCGTTCCAGTCAGCCCCAGCATTTT. It is translated as CASSFRTARSSQPQHF.

In this sample, this clone turned up a few times. This sequence joins TRBV7-2 and TRBJ1-2; 8 bases are shared with TRBD1. The CDR3 is 15 residues long. Trimming removed 4 bases from V and 7 bases from J; junction bases left unmatched: 11. Germline V lookup: CDR1 SGHTA, CDR2 FQGNSA. In DNA form, the CDR3 reads TGTGCCAGCAGCTCCGACCGTCCAGGGGGCTTTGGCTACACCTTC. Amino acid sequence: CASSSDRPGGFGYTF.

V is TRBV7-8 and J is TRBJ2-1, with D perhaps TRBD2 (6 bases). V gave up 5 bases and J gave up 0 bases, with 11 bases separating them. From germline, CDR1 is SGHVS and CDR2 FQNEAQ. There are 15 residues in the CDR3. The CDR3 sequence: CASSLASASYNEQFF. DNA for the CDR3: TGTGCCAGCAGCCTCGCTAGCGCCTCCTACAATGAGCAGTTCTTC.

The gene calls are TRBV19 and TRBJ1-1; D unclear. Germline values: CDR1 LNHDA, CDR2 SQIVND (reference sequence). CDR3 length equals 15 residues. V gave up 0 bases and J gave up 0 bases, with 8 bases separating them. Here the CDR3 reads CASSIERGLNTEAFF. As DNA, the CDR3 is TGTGCCAGTAGTATAGAGCGGGGTCTGAACACTGAAGCTTTCTTT.

The V and J genes are TRBV4-1 and TRBJ1-5; tentative D call: TRBD1 (5 bases). The CDR3 has 17 amino acids. In germline, CDR1 is MGHRA, CDR2 YSYEKL. V was shortened by 0 bases and J by 4 bases, with 16 bases between the two germline ends. This CDR3 is CASSQDQAGVGNQPQHF. Here the CDR3 DNA reads TGCGCCAGCAGCCAAGATCAGGCGGGGGTGGGAAATCAGCCCCAGCATTTT.

J is TRBJ2-5 and V is TRBV6-5; D is perhaps TRBD1 (5 bases). Germline CDR1 and CDR2: MNHEY and SVGAGI. V was trimmed by 2 bases and J by 1 base, leaving 8 bases between them. The CDR3 has 14 residues. For the CDR3, the DNA is TGTGCCAGCAGTTACCAGACAGCCCAAGAGACCCAGTACTTC. Translation gives CASSYQTAQETQYF.

V usage is TRBV4-1 and J usage is TRBJ1-2; no definite D call. The CDR3 spans 13 residues. CDR1 and CDR2 (germline): MGHRA, YSYEKL. V was pared by 4 bases and J by 4 bases, with 10 bases between. This CDR3 reads CASSPRTAYGYTF. The CDR3 DNA is TGCGCCAGCAGCCCGCGTACAGCCTATGGCTACACCTTC.

This clone occurred once. The rearrangement uses TRBV25-1 and TRBJ2-1; D is possibly TRBD1 (5 bases). V dropped 1 base and J dropped 10 bases, with 17 bases sitting between them. There are 15 residues in the CDR3. Germline-derived CDR1 and CDR2 are MGHDK and SYGVNS. The CDR3 protein is CASSESRQLFEEQFF. In DNA, the CDR3 is TGTGCCAGCAGTGAATCAAGACAGCTGTTTGAGGAGCAGTTCTTC.

The chain has TRBV6-5 and TRBJ1-2, with D perhaps matching TRBD1 (5 bases). V was clipped by 6 bases and J by 3 bases, with 11 bases between them. From germline, CDR1 is MNHEY and CDR2 SVGAGI. This CDR3 region has 13 residues. The CDR3, as DNA: TGTGCCAGCAGCCTAGACAGCTACTATGGCTACACCTTC. Amino acid sequence: CASSLDSYYGYTF.